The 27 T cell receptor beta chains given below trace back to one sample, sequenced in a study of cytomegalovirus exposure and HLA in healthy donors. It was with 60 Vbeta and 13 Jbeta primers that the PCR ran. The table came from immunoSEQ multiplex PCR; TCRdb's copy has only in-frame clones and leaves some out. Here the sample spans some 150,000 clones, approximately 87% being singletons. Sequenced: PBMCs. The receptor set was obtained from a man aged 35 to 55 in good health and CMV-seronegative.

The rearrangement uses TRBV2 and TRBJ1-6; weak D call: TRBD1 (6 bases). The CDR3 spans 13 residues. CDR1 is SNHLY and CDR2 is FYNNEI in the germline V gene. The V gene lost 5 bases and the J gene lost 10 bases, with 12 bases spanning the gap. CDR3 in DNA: TGTGCCAGCAGTACAGGGATGGAGTCACCCCTCCACTTT. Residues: CASSTGMESPLHF.

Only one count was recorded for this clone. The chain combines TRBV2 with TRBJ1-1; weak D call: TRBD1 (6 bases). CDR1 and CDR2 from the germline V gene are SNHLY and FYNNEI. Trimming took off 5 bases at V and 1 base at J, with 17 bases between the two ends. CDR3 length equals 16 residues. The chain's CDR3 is CASSREQTGTNTEAFF. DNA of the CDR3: TGTGCCAGCAGTAGAGAACAGACAGGAACGAACACTGAAGCTTTCTTT.

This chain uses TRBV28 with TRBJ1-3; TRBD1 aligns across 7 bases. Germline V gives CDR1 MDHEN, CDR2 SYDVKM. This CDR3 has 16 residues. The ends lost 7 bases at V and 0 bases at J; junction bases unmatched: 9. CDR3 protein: CASIGGTAFSGNTIYF. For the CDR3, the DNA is TGTGCCAGCATAGGAGGGACAGCGTTCTCTGGAAACACCATATATTTT. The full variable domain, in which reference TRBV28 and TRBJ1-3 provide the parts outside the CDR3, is DVKVTQSSRYLVKRTGEKVFLECVQDMDHENMFWYRQDPGLGLRLIYFSYDVKMKEKGDIPEGYSVSREKKERFSLILESASTNQTSMYLCASIGGTAFSGNTIYFGEGSWLTVV.

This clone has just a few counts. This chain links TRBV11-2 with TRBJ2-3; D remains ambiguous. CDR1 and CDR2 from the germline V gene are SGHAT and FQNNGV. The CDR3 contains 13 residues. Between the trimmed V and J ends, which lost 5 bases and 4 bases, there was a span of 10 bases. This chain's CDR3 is CASSPRHADTQYF. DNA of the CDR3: TGTGCCAGCAGCCCACGACATGCAGATACGCAGTATTTT.

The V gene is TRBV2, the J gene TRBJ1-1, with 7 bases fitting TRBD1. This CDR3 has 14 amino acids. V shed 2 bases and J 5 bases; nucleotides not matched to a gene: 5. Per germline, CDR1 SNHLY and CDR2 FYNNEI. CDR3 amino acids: CASSEMQGVTEAFF. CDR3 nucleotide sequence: TGTGCCAGCAGTGAAATGCAGGGGGTAACTGAAGCTTTCTTT.

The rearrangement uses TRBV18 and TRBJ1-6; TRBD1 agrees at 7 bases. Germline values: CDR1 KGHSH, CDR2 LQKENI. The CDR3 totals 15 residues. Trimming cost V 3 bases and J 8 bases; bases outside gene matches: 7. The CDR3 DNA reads TGTGCCAGCTCACCCCTACAGGGGCCGGATTCACCCCTCCACTTT. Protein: CASSPLQGPDSPLHF.

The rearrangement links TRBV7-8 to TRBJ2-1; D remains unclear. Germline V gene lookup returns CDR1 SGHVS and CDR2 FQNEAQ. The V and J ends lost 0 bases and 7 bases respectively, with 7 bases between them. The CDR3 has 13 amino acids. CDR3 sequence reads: CASSLAVRNEQFF. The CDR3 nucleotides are TGTGCCAGCAGCTTAGCGGTTCGGAATGAGCAGTTCTTC.

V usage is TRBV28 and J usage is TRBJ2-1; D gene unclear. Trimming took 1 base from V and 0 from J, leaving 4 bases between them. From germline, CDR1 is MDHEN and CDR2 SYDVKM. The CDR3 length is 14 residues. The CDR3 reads CASSLYSSYNEQFF. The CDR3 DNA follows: TGTGCCAGCAGTTTATACTCCTCCTACAATGAGCAGTTCTTC.

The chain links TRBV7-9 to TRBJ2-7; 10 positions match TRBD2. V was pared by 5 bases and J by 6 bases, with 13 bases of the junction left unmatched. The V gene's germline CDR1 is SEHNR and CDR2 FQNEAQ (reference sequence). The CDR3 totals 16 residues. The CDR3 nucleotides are TGTGCCAGCAGCCGAGGGATCCTAGCGGGAGACTCCGAGCAGTACTTC. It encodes CASSRGILAGDSEQYF.

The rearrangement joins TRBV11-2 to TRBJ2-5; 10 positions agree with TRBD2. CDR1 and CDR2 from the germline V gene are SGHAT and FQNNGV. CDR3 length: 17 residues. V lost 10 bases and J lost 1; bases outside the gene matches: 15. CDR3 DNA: TGTGCCACCTCAGCTTCCCTAGCGGGAGCCATCCAAGAGACCCAGTACTTC. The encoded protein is CATSASLAGAIQETQYF.

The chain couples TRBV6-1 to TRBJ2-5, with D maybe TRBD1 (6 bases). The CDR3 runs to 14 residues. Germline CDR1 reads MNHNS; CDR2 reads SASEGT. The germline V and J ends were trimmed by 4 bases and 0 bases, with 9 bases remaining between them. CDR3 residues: CASSGWTDQETQYF. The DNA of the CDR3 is TGTGCCAGCAGTGGGTGGACAGACCAAGAGACCCAGTACTTC.

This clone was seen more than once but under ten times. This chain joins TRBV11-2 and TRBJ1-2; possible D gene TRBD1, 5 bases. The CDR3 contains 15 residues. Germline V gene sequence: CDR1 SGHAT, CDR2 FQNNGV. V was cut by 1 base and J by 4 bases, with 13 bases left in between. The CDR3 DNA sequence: TGTGCCAGCAGCTTAGCGTGGCAGGGCGGCTATGGCTACACCTTC. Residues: CASSLAWQGGYGYTF.

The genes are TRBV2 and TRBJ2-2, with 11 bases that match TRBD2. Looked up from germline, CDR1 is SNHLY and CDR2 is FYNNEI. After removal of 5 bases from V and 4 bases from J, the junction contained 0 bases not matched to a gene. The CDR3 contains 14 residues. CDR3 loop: CASSLAGGTGELFF. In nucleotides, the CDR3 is TGTGCCAGCAGTCTAGCGGGAGGCACCGGGGAGCTGTTTTTT. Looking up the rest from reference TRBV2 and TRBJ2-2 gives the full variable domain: EPEVTQTPSHQVTQMGQEVILRCVPISNHLYFYWYRQILGQKVEFLVSFYNNEISEKSEIFDDQFSVERPDGSNFTLKIRSTKLEDSAMYFCASSLAGGTGELFFGEGSRLTVL.

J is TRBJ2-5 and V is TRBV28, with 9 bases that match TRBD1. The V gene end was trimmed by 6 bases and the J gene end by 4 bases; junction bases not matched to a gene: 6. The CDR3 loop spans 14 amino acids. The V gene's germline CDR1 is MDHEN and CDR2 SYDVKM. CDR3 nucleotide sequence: TGTGCCAGCAGCCGAAACAGGGGGCGAGAGACCCAGTACTTC. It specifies CASSRNRGRETQYF.

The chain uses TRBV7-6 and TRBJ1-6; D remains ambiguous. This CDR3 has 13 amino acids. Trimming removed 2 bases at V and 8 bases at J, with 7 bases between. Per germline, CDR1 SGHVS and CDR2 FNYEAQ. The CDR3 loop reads CASSLWADSPLHF. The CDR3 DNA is TGTGCCAGCAGCTTATGGGCCGATTCACCCCTCCACTTT.

The CDR3 region has the DNA TGTGCCTGGAGTGCTACAGGGGGTATCGATCAGCCCCAGCATTTT. Amino acids: CAWSATGGIDQPQHF. This chain joins TRBV30 and TRBJ1-5, with 8 bases fitting TRBD1. Germline V gene lookup returns CDR1 GTSNPN and CDR2 SVGIG (reference sequence). CDR3 length: 15 residues. J gave up 5 bases and V 1 base, and 7 bases lay outside the gene matches.

The CDR3 spells CASSEDRGLGTEAFF. The CDR3 coding sequence is TGTGCCAGCTCAGAGGACAGGGGGTTGGGCACTGAAGCTTTCTTT. This chain links TRBV18 with TRBJ1-1; 10 bases align to TRBD1. Trimming took 5 bases from V and 4 from J; bases not matched to a gene: 7. The CDR3 is 15 residues long. Germline CDR1 is KGHSH and CDR2 is LQKENI.

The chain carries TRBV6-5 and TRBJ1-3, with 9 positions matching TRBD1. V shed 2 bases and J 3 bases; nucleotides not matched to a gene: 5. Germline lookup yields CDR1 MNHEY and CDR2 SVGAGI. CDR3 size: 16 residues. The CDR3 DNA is TGTGCCAGCAGTTACCGGACAGGGGCGCGTGGAAACACCATATATTTT. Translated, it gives CASSYRTGARGNTIYF.

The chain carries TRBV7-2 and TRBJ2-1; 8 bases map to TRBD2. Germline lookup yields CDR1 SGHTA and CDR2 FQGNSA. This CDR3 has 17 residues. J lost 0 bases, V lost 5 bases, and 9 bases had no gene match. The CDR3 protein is CASSRRLAPSSYNEQFF. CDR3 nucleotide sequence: TGTGCCAGCAGCCGCCGACTAGCGCCTAGCTCCTACAATGAGCAGTTCTTC.

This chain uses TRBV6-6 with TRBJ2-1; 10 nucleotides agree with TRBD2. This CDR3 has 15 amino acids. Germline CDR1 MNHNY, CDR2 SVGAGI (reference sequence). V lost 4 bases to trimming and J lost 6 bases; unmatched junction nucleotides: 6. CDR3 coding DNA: TGTGCCAGCAGTTTACTAGCGGGATTGCTCAATGAGCAGTTCTTC. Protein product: CASSLLAGLLNEQFF.

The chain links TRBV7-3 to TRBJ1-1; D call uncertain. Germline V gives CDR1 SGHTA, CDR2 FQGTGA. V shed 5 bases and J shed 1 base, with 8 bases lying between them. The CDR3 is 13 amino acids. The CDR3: CASSAYENTEAFF. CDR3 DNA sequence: TGTGCCAGCAGCGCGTATGAGAACACTGAAGCTTTCTTT. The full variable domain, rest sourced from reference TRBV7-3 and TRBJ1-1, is GAGVSQTPSNKVTEKGKYVELRCDPISGHTALYWYRQSLGQGPEFLIYFQGTGAADDSGLPNDRFFAVRPEGSVSTLKIQRTERGDSAVYLCASSAYENTEAFFGQGTRLTVV.

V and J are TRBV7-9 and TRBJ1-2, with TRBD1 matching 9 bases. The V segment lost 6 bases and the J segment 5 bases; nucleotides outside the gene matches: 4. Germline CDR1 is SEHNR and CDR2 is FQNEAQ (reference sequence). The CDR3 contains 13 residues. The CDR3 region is CASSKGTGYGYTF. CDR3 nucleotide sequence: TGTGCCAGCAGTAAGGGGACAGGGTATGGCTACACCTTC.

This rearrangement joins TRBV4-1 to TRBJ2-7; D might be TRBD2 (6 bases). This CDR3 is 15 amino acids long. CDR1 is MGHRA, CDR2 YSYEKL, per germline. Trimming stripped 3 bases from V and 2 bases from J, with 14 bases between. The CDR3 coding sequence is TGCGCCAGCAGCCAGAGTGGGGGAGGCACCTACGAGCAGTACTTC. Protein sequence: CASSQSGGGTYEQYF.

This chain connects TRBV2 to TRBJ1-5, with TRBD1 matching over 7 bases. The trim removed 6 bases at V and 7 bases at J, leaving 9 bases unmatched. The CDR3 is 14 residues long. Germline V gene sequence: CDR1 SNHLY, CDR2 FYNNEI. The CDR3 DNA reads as TGTGCCAGCAGAGCGCCCGGGACAGTCCAGCCCCAGCATTTT. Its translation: CASRAPGTVQPQHF.

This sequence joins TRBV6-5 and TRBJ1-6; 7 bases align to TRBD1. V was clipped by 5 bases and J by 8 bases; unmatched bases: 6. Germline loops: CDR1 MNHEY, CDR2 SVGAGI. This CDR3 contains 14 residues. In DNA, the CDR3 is TGTGCCAGCAGTCCGACAGGGCCATATTCACCCCTCCACTTT. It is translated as CASSPTGPYSPLHF.

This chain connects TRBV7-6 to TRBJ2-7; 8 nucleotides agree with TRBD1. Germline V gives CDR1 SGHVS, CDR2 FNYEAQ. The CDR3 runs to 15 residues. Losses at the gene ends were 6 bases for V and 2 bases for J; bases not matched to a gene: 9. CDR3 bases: TGTGCCAGCAGTAGTGGACAGGGCGCGGCCTACGAGCAGTACTTC. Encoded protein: CASSSGQGAAYEQYF.

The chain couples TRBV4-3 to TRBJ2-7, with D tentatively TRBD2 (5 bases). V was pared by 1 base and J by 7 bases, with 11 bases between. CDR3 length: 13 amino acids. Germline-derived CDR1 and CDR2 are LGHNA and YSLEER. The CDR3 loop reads CASSQGPGWEQYF. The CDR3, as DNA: TGCGCCAGCAGCCAAGGCCCGGGGTGGGAGCAGTACTTC.